Sequencing of this T cell receptor (beta chain) was carried out in a study of T cell responses to AZD1222 COVID-19 vaccine. General study results and limits: Nearly half of the spike-specific TCRs reportedly recognize variant regions that carry no mutations. Samples come after the peak T cell response, not at day 14.

The length of the CDR3 is 14 residues. Germline V gene lookup returns CDR1 SGHTA and CDR2 FQGNSA. V gave up 0 bases and J gave up 5 bases, with 9 bases separating them. For this clone: Its antigen is unknown.

Clones were sequenced by immunoSEQ multiplex PCR, and TCRdb holds only the in-frame ones, with some missing. The sample yields about 160,000 clones, about 90% seen once. The chain couples TRBV7-2 to TRBJ2-3; perhaps TRBD2 as D (5 bases). This TCR was recovered from an adult in good health. The sample was peripheral blood, taken on day 0 of AZD1222 vaccination. The CDR3 DNA sequence: TGTGCCAGCAGCTTAGCAGCGGTTGGAGATACGCAGTATTTT. Translation gives CASSLAAVGDTQYF. Full variable domain (outside the CDR3, taken from reference TRBV7-2 and TRBJ2-3): GAGVSQSPSNKVTEKGKDVELRCDPISGHTALYWYRQSLGQGLEFLIYFQGNSAPDKSGLPSDRFSAERTGGSVSTLTIQRTQQEDSAVYLCASSLAAVGDTQYFGPGTRLTVL.